A single sample is the source of the 5 T cell receptor beta chains below, sequenced in a study of blood T cells in healthy people across ages. Together with a sample-barcoded 5' primer, a J-beta primer mix was included in a second PCR lasting about 6 to 11 cycles. TCRdb redid the calling of the 5' RACE reads with MiXCR, one entry per CDR3 protein. The profile shows about 1 million distinct CDR3 sequences, 40% to 55% of them singletons. Sequencing input: blood. The receptors shown here come from a woman aged 55-69 years in good health.

This chain connects TRBV27 to TRBJ2-7; 8 positions agree with TRBD1. The J call may be in error: the DNA end matches TRBJ2-5 better. The CDR3 covers 15 residues. CDR1 is MNHEY and CDR2 is SMNVEV in the germline V gene (reference sequence). CDR3 amino acids: CASSHGQGKGGTQYF. The CDR3 nucleotides read TGTGCCAGCAGCCACGGACAGGGTAAAGGAGGGACCCAGTACTTC.

This clonotype was observed a few times. The chain uses TRBV30 and TRBJ1-1, with D uncertain. The CDR3 spans 12 residues. The V and J ends lost 2 bases and 4 bases respectively, with 8 bases between them. CDR1 and CDR2 from the germline V gene are GTSNPN and SVGIG (reference sequence). CDR3 bases: TGTGCCTGGAGTCGAGACGTCACTGAAGCTTTCTTT. It codes for CAWSRDVTEAFF.

This clonotype was recorded many times. The chain uses TRBV20-1 and TRBJ2-1; D is perhaps TRBD2 (7 bases). CDR1 and CDR2 from the germline V gene are DFQATT and SNEGSKA (reference sequence). The V and J ends lost 5 bases and 7 bases respectively, with 21 bases between them. The CDR3 runs to 15 residues. DNA of the CDR3: TGCAGTGCTCAGGGGATCGCGGGAGTCGGAAATGAGCAGTTCTTC. This encodes CSAQGIAGVGNEQFF.

This sequence joins TRBV6-2 or TRBV6-3 and TRBJ2-3, with 9 bases lining up with TRBD1. This CDR3 comprises 15 residues. Germline V gives CDR1 MNHEY, CDR2 SVGEGT. J lost 2 bases, V lost 7 bases, and 7 bases had no gene match. CDR3 bases: TGTGCCAGCACCCAACCACAGGGGGCCACAGATACGCAGTATTTT. The encoded protein is CASTQPQGATDTQYF.

The chain recombines TRBV12-3 or TRBV12-4 with TRBJ2-2, with 9 nucleotides matching TRBD2. Trimming cost V 10 bases and J 7 bases; bases outside gene matches: 10. The CDR3 extends over 14 amino acids. CDR3 sequence reads: CAILHSGSYGELFF. The CDR3 DNA reads TGTGCCATCCTTCATAGCGGGAGTTACGGGGAGCTGTTTTTT.